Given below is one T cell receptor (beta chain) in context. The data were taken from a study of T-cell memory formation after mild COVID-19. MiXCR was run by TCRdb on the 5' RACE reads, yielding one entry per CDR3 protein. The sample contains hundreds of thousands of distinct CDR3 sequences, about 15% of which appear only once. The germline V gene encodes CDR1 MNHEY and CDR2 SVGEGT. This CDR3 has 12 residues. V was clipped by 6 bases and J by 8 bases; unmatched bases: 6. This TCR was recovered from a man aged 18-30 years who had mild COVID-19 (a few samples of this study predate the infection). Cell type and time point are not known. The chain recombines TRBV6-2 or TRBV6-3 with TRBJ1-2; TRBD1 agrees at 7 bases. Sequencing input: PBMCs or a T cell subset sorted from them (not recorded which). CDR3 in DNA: TGTGCCAGCAGGACAGGGACTGAGGGCTACACCTTC. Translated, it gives CASRTGTEGYTF.